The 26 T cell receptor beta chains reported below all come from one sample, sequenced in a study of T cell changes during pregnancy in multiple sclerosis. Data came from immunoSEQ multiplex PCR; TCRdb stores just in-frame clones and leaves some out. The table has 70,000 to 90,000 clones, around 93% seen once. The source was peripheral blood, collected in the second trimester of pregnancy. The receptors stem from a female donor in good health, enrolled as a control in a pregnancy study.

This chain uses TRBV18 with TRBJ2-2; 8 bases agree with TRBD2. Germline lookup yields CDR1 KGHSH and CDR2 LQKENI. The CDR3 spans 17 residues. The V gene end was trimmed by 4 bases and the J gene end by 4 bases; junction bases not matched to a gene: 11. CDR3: CASSRISGGLSTGELFF. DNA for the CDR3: TGTGCCAGCTCACGTATCAGCGGGGGCCTTAGCACCGGGGAGCTGTTTTTT.

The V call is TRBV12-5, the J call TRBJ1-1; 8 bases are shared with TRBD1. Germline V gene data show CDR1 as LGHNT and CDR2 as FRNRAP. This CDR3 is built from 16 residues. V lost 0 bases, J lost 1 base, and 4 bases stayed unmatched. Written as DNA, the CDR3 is TGTGCTAGTGGTTTGGTACTAGGGACAGGGAACACTGAAGCTTTCTTT. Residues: CASGLVLGTGNTEAFF.

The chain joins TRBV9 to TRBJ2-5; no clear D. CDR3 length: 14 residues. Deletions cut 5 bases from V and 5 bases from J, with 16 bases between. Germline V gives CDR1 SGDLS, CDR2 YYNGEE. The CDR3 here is CASSVALGLETQYF. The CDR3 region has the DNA TGTGCCAGCAGTGTCGCCCTAGGATTGGAGACCCAGTACTTC.

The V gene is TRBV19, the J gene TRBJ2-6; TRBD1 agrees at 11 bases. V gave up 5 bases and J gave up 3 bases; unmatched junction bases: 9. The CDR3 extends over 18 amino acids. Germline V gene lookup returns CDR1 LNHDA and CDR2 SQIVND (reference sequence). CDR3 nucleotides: TGTGCCAGTAGTGATTCCGGGACAGGGGGTCGTGGGGCCAACGTCCTGACTTTC. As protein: CASSDSGTGGRGANVLTF. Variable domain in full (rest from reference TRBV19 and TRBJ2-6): DGGITQSPKYLFRKEGQNVTLSCEQNLNHDAMYWYRQDPGQGLRLIYYSQIVNDFQKGDIAEGYSVSREKKESFPLTVTSAQKNPTAFYLCASSDSGTGGRGANVLTFGAGSRLTVL.

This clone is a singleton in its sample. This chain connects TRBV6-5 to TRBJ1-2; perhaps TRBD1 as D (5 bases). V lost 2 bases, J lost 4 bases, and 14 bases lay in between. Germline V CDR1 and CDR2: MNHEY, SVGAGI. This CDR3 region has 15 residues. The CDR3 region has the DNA TGTGCCAGCAGTTACGCAATGGGAGGGGCCTATGGCTACACCTTC. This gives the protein CASSYAMGGAYGYTF.

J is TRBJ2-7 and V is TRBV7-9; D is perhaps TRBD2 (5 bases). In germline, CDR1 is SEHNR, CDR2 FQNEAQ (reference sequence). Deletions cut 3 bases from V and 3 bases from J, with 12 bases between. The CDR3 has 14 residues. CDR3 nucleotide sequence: TGTGCCAGCAGCTTTCCGGGATCCAACTACGAGCAGTACTTC. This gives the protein CASSFPGSNYEQYF.

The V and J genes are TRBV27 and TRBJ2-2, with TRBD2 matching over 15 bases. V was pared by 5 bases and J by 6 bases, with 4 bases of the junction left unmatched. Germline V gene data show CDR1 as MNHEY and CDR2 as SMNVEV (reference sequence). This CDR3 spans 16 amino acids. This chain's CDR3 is CASSPGTSGGSGELFF. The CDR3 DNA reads TGTGCCAGCAGTCCCGGGACTAGCGGGGGGTCCGGGGAGCTGTTTTTT.

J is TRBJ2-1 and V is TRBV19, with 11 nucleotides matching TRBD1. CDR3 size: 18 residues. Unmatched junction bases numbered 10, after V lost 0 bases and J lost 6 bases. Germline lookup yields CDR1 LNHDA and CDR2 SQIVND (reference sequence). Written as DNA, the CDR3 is TGTGCCAGTAGTATAGATGGTCGGGGGACAGGGGGGTTCAATGAGCAGTTCTTC. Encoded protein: CASSIDGRGTGGFNEQFF.

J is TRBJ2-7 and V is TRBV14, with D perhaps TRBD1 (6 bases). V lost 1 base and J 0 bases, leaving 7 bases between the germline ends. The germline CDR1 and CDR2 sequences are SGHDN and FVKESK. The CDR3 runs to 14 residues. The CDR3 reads CASSQVRGSYEQYF. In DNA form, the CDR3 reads TGTGCCAGCAGCCAAGTCAGGGGCTCCTACGAGCAGTACTTC.

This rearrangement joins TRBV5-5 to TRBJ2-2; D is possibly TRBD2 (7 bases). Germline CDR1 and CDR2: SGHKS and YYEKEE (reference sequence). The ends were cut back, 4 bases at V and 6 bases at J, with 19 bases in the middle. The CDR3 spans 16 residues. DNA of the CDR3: TGTGCCAGCAGCCCGGGGGGACACCAGCGGGCCGGGGAGCTGTTTTTT. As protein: CASSPGGHQRAGELFF.

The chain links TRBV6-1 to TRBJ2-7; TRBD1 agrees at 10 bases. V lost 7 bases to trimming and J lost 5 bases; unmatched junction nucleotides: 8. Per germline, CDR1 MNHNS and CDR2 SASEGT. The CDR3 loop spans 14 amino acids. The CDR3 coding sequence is TGTGCCAGCACTTTAAGACAGGGGGCCCACGAGCAGTACTTC. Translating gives CASTLRQGAHEQYF.

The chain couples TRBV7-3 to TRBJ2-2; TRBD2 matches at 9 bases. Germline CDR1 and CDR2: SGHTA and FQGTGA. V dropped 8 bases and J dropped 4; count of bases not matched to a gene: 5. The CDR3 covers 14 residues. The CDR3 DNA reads TGTGCCAGCGGTCATAGCGGGAGCACCGGGGAGCTGTTTTTT. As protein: CASGHSGSTGELFF.

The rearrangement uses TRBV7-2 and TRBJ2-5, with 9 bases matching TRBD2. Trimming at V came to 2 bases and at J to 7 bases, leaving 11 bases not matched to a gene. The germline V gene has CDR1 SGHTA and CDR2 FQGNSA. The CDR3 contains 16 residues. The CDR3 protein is CASSLSTSGYLGTQYF. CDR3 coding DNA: TGTGCCAGCAGCTTATCCACTAGCGGGTACCTAGGGACCCAGTACTTC.

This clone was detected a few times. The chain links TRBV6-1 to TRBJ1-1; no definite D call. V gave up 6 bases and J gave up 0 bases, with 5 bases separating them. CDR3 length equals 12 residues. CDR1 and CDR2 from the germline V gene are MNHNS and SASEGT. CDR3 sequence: CASSTLNTEAFF. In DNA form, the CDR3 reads TGTGCCAGCAGCACATTGAACACTGAAGCTTTCTTT.

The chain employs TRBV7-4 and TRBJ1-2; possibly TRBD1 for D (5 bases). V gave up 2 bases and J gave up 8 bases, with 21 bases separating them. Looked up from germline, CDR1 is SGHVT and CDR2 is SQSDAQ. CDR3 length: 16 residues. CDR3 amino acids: CASSLLWARVVSGYTF. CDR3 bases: TGTGCCAGCAGCTTATTATGGGCCAGGGTGGTTTCCGGCTACACCTTC.

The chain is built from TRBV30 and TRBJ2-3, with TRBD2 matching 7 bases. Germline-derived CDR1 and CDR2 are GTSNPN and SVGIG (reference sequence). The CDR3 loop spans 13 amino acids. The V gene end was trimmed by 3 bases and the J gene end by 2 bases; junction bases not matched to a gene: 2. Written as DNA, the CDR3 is TGTGCCTGGAGGCTAGCGGCCACAGATACGCAGTATTTT. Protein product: CAWRLAATDTQYF.

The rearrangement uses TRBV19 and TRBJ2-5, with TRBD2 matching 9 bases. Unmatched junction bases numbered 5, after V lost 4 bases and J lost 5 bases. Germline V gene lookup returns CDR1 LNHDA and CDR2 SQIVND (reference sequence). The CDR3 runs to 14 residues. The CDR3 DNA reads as TGTGCCAGTAGTAGCGGGGGGGCCTGGGAGACCCAGTACTTC. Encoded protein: CASSSGGAWETQYF.

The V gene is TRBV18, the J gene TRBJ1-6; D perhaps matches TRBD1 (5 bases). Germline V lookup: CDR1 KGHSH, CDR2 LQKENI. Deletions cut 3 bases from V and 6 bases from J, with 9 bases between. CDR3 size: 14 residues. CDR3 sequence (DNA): TGTGCCAGCTCACCGACAGATTCTAATTCACCCCTCCACTTT. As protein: CASSPTDSNSPLHF. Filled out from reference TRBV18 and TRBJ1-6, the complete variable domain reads NAGVMQNPRHLVRRRGQEARLRCSPMKGHSHVYWYRQLPEEGLKFMVYLQKENIIDESGMPKERFSAEFPKEGPSILRIQQVVRGDSAAYFCASSPTDSNSPLHFGNGTRLTVT.

CDR3 bases: TGTGCCAGCAGTGATTGGGGCAGGGGGAACACCGGGGAGCTGTTTTTT. Translating it yields CASSDWGRGNTGELFF. The chain uses TRBV6-1 and TRBJ2-2; D may be TRBD1 (6 bases). CDR3 length equals 16 residues. The germline gives CDR1 MNHNS, CDR2 SASEGT. V was clipped by 3 bases and J by 1 base, with 12 bases between them.

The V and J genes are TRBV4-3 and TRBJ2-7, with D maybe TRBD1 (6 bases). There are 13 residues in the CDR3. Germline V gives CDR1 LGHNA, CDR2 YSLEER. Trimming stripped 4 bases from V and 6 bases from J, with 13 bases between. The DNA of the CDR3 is TGCGCCAGCAGCCGGCGAGGGACATCCGAGCAGTACTTC. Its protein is CASSRRGTSEQYF.

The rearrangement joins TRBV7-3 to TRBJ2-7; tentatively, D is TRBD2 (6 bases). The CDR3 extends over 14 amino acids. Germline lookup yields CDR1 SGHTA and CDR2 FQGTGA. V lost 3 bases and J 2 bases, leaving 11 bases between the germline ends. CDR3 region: CASSLQRVPYEQYF. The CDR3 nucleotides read TGTGCCAGCAGCTTGCAGCGGGTACCCTACGAGCAGTACTTC.

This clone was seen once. CDR3: CASSAAGGSYEQYF. The CDR3, as DNA: TGTGCCAGCAGCGCCGCGGGAGGCTCCTACGAGCAGTACTTC. V usage is TRBV21-1 and J usage is TRBJ2-7; TRBD2, the table's D call, was not compared with the DNA. TRBV21-1 is listed as a pseudogene. CDR3 length equals 14 residues.

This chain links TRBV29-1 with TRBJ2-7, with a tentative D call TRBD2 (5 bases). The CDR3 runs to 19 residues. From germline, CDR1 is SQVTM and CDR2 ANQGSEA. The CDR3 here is CRENPPPSRRNRASYEQYF. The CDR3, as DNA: TGCAGAGAGAACCCTCCCCCGTCACGGAGGAATCGGGCCTCCTACGAGCAGTACTTC.

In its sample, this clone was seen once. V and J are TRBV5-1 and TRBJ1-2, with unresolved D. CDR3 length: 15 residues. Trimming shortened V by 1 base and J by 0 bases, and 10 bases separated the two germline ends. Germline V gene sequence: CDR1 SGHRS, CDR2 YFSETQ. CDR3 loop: CASSLTEPSNYGYTF. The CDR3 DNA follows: TGCGCCAGCAGCTTGACAGAGCCTTCTAACTATGGCTACACCTTC.

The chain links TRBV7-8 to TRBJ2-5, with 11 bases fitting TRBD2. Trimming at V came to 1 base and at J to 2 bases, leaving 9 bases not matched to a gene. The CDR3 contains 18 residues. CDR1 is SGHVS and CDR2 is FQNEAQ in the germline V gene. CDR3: CASSLGSLAGVRQETQYF. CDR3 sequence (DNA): TGTGCCAGCAGCTTAGGCTCACTAGCGGGGGTTCGGCAAGAGACCCAGTACTTC.

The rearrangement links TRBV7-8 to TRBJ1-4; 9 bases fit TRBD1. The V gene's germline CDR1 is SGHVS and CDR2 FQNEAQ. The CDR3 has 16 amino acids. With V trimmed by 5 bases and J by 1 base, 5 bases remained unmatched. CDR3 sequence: CASSTGQGLTNEKLFF. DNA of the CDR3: TGTGCCAGCAGCACGGGACAGGGCTTAACTAATGAAAAACTGTTTTTT.